This is a list of T cell receptor beta chains from one sample in a study of shared clonotypes between healthy human individuals. Produced via immunoSEQ multiplex PCR; TCRdb's table is partial and in-frame only. This table has about 2 million clones, about 95% appearing once. What was sequenced was naive CD8+ T cells sorted from blood. These receptor sequences come from a man aged 18 to 29 in good health. Each CDR3 is given with its conserved first and last residue. Fields, in order: D gene, J gene, V gene, CDR3 DNA, CDR3 protein. The D gene is left open where the match is weak.

>NA|TRBJ1-5|TRBV27
TGTGCCAGCAGTTTACAGGGGCCGTCGATGAAGCCCCAGCATTTT
CASSLQGPSMKPQHF
>NA|TRBJ1-1|TRBV11-2
TGTGCCAGCAGCCGACTGGGGGGTGAAGCTTTCTTT
CASSRLGGEAFF
>TRBD1|TRBJ2-5|TRBV7-9
TGTGCCAGCAGCCCCGTAGACAGGGGAGAGACCCAGTACTTC
CASSPVDRGETQYF
>TRBD1|TRBJ1-2|TRBV19
TGTGCCAGTACTCCGGACAGGGTGGGCTACACCTTC
CASTPDRVGYTF
>TRBD1|TRBJ1-2|TRBV5-6
TGTGCCAGCAGCCTGACAGGGGACTATGGCTACACCTTC
CASSLTGDYGYTF
>TRBD1|TRBJ1-3|TRBV5-3
TGTGCCAGAAGATCGACACAGGGGAGCTCTGGAAACACCATATATTTT
CARRSTQGSSGNTIYF
>NA|TRBJ1-2|TRBV30
TGTGCCTGGAGGGGAGGGCGAACAGTTGGCGAACAGGGAAAAGGGTATGGCTACACCTTC
CAWRGGRTVGEQGKGYGYTF
>TRBD2|TRBJ2-3|TRBV7-6
TGTGCCAGCAGCTTGGATAAGATGACTAGCGGGAGGGCAGATACGCAGTATTTT
CASSLDKMTSGRADTQYF
>NA|TRBJ2-2|TRBV5-4
TGTGCCAGCAGCTTAGCAGGGCTCGGGGAGCTGTTTTTT
CASSLAGLGELFF
>TRBD2|TRBJ2-5|TRBV28
TGTGCCAGCAGTTTATGGGAGTCGGGGGGAGAGACCCAGTACTTC
CASSLWESGGETQYF
>TRBD1|TRBJ1-1|TRBV28
TGTGCCAGCAGTTTAGGGGGACAGGGTCAATTTGGGGCTTTCTTT
CASSLGGQGQFGAFF
>NA|TRBJ1-1|TRBV11-2
TGTGCCAGCAGCTTAGTTGAGGCCCTTGAAGCTTTCTTT
CASSLVEALEAFF
>NA|TRBJ2-7|TRBV4-1
TGCGCCAGCAGCCAAGTGCCAGGGGAGCACTACGAGCAGTACTTC
CASSQVPGEHYEQYF
>NA|TRBJ1-1|TRBV19
TGTGCCAGTAGTATAGGACAGGTCTCGAACACTGAAGCTTTCTTT
CASSIGQVSNTEAFF
>NA|TRBJ1-5|TRBV7-9
TGTGCCAGCAGCTTAGACGGGGTTCAGCCCCAGCATTTT
CASSLDGVQPQHF
>NA|TRBJ2-3|TRBV10-3
TGTGCCATCAGTGAGTCGGCGCAGGGCACAGATACGCAGTATTTT
CAISESAQGTDTQYF
>NA|TRBJ2-5|TRBV28
TGTGCCAGCACCACGTACCAAGAGACCCAGTACTTC
CASTTYQETQYF
>NA|TRBJ1-1|TRBV19
TGTGCCAGTAGTTTAGGTGTTATCATGAACACTGAAGCTTTCTTT
CASSLGVIMNTEAFF